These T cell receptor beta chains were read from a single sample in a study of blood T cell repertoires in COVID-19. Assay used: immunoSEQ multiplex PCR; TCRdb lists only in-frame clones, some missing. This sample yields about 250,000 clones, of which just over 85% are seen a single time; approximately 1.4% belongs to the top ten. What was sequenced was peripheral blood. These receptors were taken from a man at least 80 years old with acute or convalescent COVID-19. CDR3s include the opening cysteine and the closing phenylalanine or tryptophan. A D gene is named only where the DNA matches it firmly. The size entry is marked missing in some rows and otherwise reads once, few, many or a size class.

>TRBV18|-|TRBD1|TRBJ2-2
CASSPDDRDQLFF
TGTGCCAGCTCACCCGACGACAGGGACCAGCTGTTTTTT
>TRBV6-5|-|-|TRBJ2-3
CASRLIAGDTQYF
TGTGCCAGCAGACTGATCGCGGGAGATACGCAGTATTTT
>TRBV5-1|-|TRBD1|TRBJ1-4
CASSTGQAEKLFF
TGCGCCAGCAGCACCGGACAGGCTGAAAAACTGTTTTTT
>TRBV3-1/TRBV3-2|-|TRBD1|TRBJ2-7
CASSPLRTGNEQYF
TGTGCCAGCAGCCCCCTTCGGACAGGCAACGAGCAGTACTTC
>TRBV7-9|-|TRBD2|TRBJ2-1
CASRRTSGGDEQFF
TGTGCCAGCCGGAGGACTAGCGGGGGCGATGAGCAGTTCTTC
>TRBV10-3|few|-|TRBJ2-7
CAISLAGERYEQYF
TGTGCCATCAGTCTGGCCGGGGAACGCTACGAGCAGTACTTC
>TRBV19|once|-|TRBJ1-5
CASSEHRGNQPQHF
TGTGCCAGTAGTGAACACAGGGGCAATCAGCCCCAGCATTTT
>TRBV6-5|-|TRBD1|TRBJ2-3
CASSFVGQGVTDTQYF
TGTGCCAGCAGTTTCGTCGGACAGGGTGTCACAGATACGCAGTATTTT
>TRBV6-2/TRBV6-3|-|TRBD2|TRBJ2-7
CASSYGLAGGYEQYF
TGTGCCAGCAGTTACGGACTAGCGGGGGGTTACGAGCAGTACTTC
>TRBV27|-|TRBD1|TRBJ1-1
CASSLKGGEAEAFF
TGTGCCAGCAGTTTAAAAGGGGGCGAAGCTGAAGCTTTCTTT
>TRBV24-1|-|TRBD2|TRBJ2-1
CATKAGGGNEQFF
TGTGCCACTAAGGCGGGCGGGGGGAATGAGCAGTTCTTC
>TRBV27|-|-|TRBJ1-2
CASSLGQYYGYTF
TGTGCCAGCAGTTTGGGGCAGTACTATGGCTACACCTTC
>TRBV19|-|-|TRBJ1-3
CASSPAEARGNTIYF
TGTGCCAGTAGTCCAGCGGAGGCACGAGGAAACACCATATATTTT
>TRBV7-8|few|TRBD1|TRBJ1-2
CASSSRTGQGFGYTF
TGTGCCAGCAGCTCTCGGACAGGGCAGGGGTTTGGCTACACCTTC
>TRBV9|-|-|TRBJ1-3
CASSPLPGTSSGNTIYF
TGTGCCAGCAGCCCACTCCCAGGAACATCCTCTGGAAACACCATATATTTT
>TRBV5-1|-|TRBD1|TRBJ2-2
CASSLEGASTGELFF
TGCGCCAGCAGCTTAGAGGGGGCGAGCACCGGGGAGCTGTTTTTT
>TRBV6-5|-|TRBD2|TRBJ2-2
CASSSLAGGLGELFF
TGTGCCAGCAGTAGTCTAGCGGGAGGGTTAGGGGAGCTGTTTTTT
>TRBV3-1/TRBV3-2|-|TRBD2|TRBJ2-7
CASRPAGGSYEQYF
TGTGCCAGCAGGCCAGCGGGAGGCTCCTACGAGCAGTACTTC
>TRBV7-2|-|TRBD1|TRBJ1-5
CASSNRTGGDQPQHF
TGTGCCAGCAGCAATCGGACAGGGGGCGATCAGCCCCAGCATTTT
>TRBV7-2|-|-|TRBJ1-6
CASSLISGQGYSPLHF
TGTGCCAGCAGCTTAATATCCGGGCAGGGGTATTCACCCCTCCACTTT
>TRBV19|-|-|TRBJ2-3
CASSIPGLADTQYF
TGTGCCAGTAGTATACCTGGGCTAGCGGATACGCAGTATTTT
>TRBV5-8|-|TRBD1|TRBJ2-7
CASSLGRGPGVEQYF
TGTGCCAGCAGCTTGGGTAGGGGGCCCGGGGTCGAGCAGTACTTC
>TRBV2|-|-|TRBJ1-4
CASSRLATNEKLFF
TGTGCCAGCAGCCGACTTGCAACTAATGAAAAACTGTTTTTT
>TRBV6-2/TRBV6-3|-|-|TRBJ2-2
CASSWTVTGELFF
TGTGCCAGCAGCTGGACAGTGACCGGGGAGCTGTTTTTT
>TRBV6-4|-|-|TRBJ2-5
CASSLRDRQVEETQYF
TGTGCCAGCAGTCTTCGAGATCGACAGGTGGAAGAGACCCAGTACTTC
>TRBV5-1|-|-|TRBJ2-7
CASSFGAGEWYEQYF
TGCGCCAGCAGCTTTGGCGCAGGGGAATGGTACGAGCAGTACTTC
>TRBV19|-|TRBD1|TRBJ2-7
CASSIQGATYEQYF
TGTGCCAGTAGTATACAGGGGGCTACCTACGAGCAGTACTTC
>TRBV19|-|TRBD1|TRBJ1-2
CASSIGGGTNYGYTF
TGTGCCAGTAGTATCGGAGGGGGCACTAACTATGGCTACACCTTC
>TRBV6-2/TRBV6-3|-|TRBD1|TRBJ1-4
CASSFFRGHERANEKLFF
TGTGCCAGCAGTTTCTTCAGGGGGCATGAAAGAGCTAATGAAAAACTGTTTTTT
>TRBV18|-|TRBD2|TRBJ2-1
CASSRGLAGDNEQFF
TGTGCCAGCTCACGCGGACTAGCGGGGGACAATGAGCAGTTCTTC
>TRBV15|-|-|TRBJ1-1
CATSRVQGLGAVEDTEAFF
TGTGCCACCAGCAGAGTTCAGGGATTGGGGGCGGTGGAGGACACTGAAGCTTTCTTT
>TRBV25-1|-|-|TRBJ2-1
CASSDLDRSSYNEQFF
TGTGCCAGCAGTGATCTCGACAGGAGCTCCTACAATGAGCAGTTCTTC
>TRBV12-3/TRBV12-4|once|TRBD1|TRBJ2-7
CASSWTGGDEQYF
TGTGCCAGCAGTTGGACAGGGGGGGACGAGCAGTACTTC
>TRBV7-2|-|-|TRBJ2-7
CASSSLLSYEQYF
TGTGCCAGCAGCTCCCTCCTATCCTACGAGCAGTACTTC
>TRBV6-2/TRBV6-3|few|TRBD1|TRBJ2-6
CASSYGQGSSGANVLTF
TGTGCCAGCAGTTACGGACAGGGGAGCTCTGGGGCCAACGTCCTGACTTTC
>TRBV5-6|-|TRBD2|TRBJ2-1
CASSSPGGTSLLSEFF
TGTGCCAGCAGCTCCCCCGGCGGGACTAGTTTGTTGTCGGAGTTCTTC
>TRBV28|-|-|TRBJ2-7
CASMTANYEQYF
TGTGCCAGCATGACAGCTAATTACGAGCAGTACTTC
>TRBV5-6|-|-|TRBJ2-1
CASSLFGGNNNEQFF
TGTGCCAGCAGCTTGTTTGGCGGGAACAACAATGAGCAGTTCTTC
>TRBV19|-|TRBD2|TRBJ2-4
CATHKGGTSGIGPKNIQYF
TGTGCCACCCACAAAGGGGGGACTAGCGGGATTGGTCCCAAAAACATTCAGTACTTC
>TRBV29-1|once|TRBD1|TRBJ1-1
CSVEVGTGDLEAFF
TGCAGCGTTGAAGTCGGGACAGGGGACCTTGAAGCTTTCTTT
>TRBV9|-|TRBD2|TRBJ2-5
CASSAFGTSGRQETQYF
TGTGCCAGCAGCGCGTTTGGGACTAGCGGGAGACAAGAGACCCAGTACTTC
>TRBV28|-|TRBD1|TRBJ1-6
CASSPTGAYNSPLHF
TGTGCCAGCAGCCCTACAGGGGCCTATAATTCACCCCTCCACTTT
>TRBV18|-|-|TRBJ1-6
CASSKQEYNSPLHF
TGTGCCAGCTCAAAACAGGAGTATAATTCACCCCTCCACTTT
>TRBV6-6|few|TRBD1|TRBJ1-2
CASSQGGWYGYTF
TGTGCCAGCAGTCAAGGGGGCTGGTATGGCTACACCTTC
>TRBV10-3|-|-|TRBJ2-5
CAISESEGAEETQYF
TGTGCCATCAGTGAGTCGGAAGGGGCTGAAGAGACCCAGTACTTC
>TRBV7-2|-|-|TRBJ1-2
CASSQTANYGYTF
TGTGCCAGCAGCCAAACAGCTAACTATGGCTACACCTTC
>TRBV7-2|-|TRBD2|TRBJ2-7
CASSPTSGGASEQYF
TGTGCCAGCAGCCCTACTAGCGGGGGGGCCAGCGAGCAGTACTTC
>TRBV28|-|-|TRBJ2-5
CASSLVRRVPSHF
TGTGCCAGCAGTTTGGTGCGGCGCGTTCCATCCCACTTC
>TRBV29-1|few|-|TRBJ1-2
CSVYRSILGYTF
TGCAGCGTTTACCGGTCCATATTAGGCTACACCTTC
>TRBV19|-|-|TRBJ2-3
CASSIDREDTQYF
TGTGCCAGTAGTATAGATCGAGAAGATACGCAGTATTTT
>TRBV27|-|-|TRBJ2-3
CASSFRDIGTDTQYF
TGTGCCAGCAGTTTCCGGGACATAGGCACAGATACGCAGTATTTT
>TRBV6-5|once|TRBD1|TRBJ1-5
CASSWTGQGQPQHF
TGTGCCAGCAGTTGGACAGGTCAGGGTCAGCCCCAGCATTTT
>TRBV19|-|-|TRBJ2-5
CASSTGVRETQYF
TGTGCCAGTAGTACCGGGGTACGGGAGACCCAGTACTTC